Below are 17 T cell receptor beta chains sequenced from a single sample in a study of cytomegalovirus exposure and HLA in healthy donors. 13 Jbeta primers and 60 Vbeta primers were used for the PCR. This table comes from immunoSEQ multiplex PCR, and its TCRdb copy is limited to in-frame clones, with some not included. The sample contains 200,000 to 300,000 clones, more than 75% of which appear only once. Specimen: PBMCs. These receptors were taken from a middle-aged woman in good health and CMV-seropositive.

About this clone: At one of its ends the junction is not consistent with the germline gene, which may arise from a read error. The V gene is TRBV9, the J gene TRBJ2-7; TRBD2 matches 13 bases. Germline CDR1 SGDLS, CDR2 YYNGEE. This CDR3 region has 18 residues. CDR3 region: CASSANLWGTSGEVLMEF. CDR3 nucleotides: TGTGCCAGCAGCGCAAATCTTTGGGGGACTAGCGGGGAAGTTTTGATGGAGTTC.

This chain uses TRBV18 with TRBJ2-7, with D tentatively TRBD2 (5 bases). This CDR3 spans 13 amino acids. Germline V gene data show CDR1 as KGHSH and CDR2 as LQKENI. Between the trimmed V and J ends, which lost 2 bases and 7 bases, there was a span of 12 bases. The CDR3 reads CASSPTNPGEQYF. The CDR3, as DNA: TGTGCCAGCTCACCAACCAACCCGGGGGAGCAGTACTTC. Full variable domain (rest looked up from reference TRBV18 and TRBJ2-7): NAGVMQNPRHLVRRRGQEARLRCSPMKGHSHVYWYRQLPEEGLKFMVYLQKENIIDESGMPKERFSAEFPKEGPSILRIQQVVRGDSAAYFCASSPTNPGEQYFGPGTRLTVT.

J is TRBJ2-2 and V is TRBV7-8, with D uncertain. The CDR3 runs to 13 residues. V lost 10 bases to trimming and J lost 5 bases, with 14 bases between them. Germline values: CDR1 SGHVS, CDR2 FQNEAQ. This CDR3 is CATRERRTGELFF. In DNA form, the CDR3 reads TGTGCCACGCGAGAGCGTAGGACCGGGGAGCTGTTTTTT.

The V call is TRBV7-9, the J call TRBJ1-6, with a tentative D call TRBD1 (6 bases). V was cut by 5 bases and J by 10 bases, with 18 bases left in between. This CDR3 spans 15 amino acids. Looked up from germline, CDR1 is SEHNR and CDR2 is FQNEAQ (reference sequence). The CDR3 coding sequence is TGTGCCAGCAGCACCCCAGGGGAAAATAGGTCACCCCTCCACTTT. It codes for CASSTPGENRSPLHF.

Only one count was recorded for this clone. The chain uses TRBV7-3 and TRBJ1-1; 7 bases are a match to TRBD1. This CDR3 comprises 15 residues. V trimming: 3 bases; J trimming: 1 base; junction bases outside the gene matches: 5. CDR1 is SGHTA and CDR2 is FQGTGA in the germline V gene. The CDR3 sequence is CASSFGDSGNTEAFF. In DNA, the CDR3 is TGTGCCAGCAGCTTTGGGGACAGCGGGAACACTGAAGCTTTCTTT.

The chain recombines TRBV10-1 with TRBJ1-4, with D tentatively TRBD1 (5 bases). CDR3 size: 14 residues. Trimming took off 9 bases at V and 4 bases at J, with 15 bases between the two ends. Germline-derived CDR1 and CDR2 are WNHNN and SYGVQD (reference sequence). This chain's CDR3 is CARTRQPLNEKLFF. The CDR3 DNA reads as TGCGCCAGGACCAGACAGCCACTTAATGAAAAACTGTTTTTT.

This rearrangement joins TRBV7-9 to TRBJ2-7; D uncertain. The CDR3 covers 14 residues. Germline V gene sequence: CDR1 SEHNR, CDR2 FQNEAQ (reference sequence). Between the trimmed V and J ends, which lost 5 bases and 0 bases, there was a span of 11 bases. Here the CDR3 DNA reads TGTGCCAGCAGCCCGTTGAGAAGCTCCTACGAGCAGTACTTC. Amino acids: CASSPLRSSYEQYF.

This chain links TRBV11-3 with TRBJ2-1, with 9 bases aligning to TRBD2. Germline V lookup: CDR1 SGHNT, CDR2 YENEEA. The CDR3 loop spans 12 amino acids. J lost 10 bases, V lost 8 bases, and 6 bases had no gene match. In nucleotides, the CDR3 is TGTGCCAGCTTGTCTAGCGGGACAGAGCAGTTCTTC. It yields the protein CASLSSGTEQFF.

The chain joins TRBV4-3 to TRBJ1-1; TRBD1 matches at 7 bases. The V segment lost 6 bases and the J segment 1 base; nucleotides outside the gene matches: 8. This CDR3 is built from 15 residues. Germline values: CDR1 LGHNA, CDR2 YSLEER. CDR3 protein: CASSMGQNWNTEAFF. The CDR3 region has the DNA TGCGCCAGCAGTATGGGACAGAATTGGAACACTGAAGCTTTCTTT.

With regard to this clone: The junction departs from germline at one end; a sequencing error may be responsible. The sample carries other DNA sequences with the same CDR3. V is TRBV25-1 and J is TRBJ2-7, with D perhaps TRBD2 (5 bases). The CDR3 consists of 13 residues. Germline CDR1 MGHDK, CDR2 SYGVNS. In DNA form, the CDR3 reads TGTGCCAGCAGCGAATACGGACTTTACGAGCAGTACTTC. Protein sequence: CASSEYGLYEQYF.

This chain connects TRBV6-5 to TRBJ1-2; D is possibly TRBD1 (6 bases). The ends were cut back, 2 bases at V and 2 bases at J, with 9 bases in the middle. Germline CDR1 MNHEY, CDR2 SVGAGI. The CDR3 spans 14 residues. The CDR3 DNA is TGTGCCAGCAGTTACAACGACAGGAACTATGGCTACACCTTC. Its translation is CASSYNDRNYGYTF.

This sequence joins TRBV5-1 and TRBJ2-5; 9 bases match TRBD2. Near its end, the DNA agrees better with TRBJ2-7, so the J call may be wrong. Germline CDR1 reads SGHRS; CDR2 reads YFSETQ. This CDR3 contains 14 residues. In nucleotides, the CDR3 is TGCGCCAGCAGGGTGGCGGGAGGGTCCTACGAGCAGTACTTC. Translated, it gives CASRVAGGSYEQYF.

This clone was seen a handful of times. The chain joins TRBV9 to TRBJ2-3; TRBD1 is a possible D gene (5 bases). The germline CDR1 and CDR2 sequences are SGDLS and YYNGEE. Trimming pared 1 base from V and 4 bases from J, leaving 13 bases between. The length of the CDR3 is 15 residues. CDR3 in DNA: TGTGCCAGCAGCGTACAGGGCGCCCCTCCAGATACGCAGTATTTT. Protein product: CASSVQGAPPDTQYF.

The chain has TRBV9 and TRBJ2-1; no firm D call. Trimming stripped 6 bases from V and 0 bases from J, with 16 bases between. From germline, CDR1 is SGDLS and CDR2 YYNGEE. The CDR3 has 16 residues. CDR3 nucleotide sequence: TGTGCCAGCACAATAGGCGACTTAAGCTCCTACAATGAGCAGTTCTTC. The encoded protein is CASTIGDLSSYNEQFF.

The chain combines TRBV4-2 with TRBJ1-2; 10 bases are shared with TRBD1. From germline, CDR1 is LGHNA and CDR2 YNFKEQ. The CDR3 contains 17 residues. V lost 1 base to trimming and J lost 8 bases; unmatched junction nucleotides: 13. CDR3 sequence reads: CASSQASPGQGVRGYTF. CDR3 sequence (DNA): TGTGCCAGCAGCCAAGCGAGTCCCGGACAGGGGGTCCGGGGCTACACCTTC.

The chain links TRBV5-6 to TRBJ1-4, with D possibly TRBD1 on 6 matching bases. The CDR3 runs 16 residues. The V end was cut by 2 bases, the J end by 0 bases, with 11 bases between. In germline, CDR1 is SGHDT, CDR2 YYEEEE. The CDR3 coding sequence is TGTGCCAGCAGCTTCAGGGGAACCACAACTAATGAAAAACTGTTTTTT. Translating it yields CASSFRGTTTNEKLFF.

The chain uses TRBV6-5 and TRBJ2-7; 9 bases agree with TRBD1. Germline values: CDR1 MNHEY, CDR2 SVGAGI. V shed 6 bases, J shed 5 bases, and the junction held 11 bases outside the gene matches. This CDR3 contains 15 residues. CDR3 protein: CASSVGGTGNNEQYF. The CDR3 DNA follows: TGTGCCAGCAGCGTGGGGGGGACAGGGAACAACGAGCAGTACTTC.